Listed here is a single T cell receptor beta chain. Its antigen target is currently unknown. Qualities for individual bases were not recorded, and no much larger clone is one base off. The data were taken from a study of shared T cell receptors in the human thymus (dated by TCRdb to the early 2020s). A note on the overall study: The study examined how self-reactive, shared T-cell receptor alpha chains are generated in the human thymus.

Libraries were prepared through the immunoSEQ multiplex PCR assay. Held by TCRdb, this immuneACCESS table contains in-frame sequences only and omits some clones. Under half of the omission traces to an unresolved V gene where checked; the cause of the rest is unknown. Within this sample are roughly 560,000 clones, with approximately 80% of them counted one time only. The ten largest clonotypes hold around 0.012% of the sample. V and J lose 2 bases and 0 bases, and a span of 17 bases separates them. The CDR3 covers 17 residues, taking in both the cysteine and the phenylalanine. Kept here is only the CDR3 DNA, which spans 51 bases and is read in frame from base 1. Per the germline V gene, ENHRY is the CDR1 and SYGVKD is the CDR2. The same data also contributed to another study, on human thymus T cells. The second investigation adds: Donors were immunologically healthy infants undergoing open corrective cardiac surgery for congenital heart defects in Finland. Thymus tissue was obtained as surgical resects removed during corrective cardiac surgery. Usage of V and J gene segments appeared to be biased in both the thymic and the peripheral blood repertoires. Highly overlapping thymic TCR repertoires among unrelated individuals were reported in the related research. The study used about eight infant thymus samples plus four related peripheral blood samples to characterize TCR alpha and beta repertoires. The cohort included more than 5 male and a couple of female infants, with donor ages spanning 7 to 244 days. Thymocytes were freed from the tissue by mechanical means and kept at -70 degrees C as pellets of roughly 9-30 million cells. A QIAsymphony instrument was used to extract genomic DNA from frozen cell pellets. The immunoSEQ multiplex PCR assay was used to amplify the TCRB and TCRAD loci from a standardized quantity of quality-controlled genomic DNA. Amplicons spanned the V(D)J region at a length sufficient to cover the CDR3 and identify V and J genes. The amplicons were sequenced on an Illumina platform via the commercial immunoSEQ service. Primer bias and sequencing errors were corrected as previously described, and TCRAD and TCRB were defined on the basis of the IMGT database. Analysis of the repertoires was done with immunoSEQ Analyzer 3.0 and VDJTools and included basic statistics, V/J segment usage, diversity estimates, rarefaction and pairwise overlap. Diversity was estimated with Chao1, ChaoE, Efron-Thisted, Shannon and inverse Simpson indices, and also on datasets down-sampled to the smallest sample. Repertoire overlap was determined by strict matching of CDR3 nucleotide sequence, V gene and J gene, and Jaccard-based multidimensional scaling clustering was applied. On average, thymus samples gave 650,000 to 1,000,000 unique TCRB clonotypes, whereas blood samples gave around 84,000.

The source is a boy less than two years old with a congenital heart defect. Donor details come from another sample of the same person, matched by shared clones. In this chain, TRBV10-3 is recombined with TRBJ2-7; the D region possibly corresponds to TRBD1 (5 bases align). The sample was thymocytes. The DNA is TGTGCCATCAGTGAGAGGCAGCAGGGTATAGACTCCTACGAGCAGTACTTC. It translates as CAISERQQGIDSYEQYF.